Described below is a single T cell receptor beta chain sequence and its context. The antigen is unknown. This entry is derived from a study of graft-versus-host responses after intestinal transplantation. Study-wide background: All recipients were given anti-thymocyte globulin induction, and tacrolimus and steroids were then administered for three to four years. Study-level points and caveats: Some GvH clones were seen earlier in gut or blood, suggesting intestinal origin. There was an association between peak levels of circulating GvH clones and early post-transplant HvG declines.

Some clones are missing from TCRdb's copy, which holds only in-frame ones; the method was immunoSEQ multiplex PCR. The table has about 82,000 clones, around 92% seen once. This CDR3 region has 15 residues. Germline V gene data show CDR1 as GTSNPN and CDR2 as SVGIG (reference sequence). V lost 7 bases, J lost 4 bases, and 22 bases lay in between. Sequenced material: unstimulated CD4+ T cells sorted from spleen or lymph node cells, taken before intestinal transplant. The V and J genes are TRBV30 and TRBJ1-1, with D unresolved. This clonotype was obtained from a human donor who received an intestinal transplant. The CDR3 spells CAYTTFPSRGTEAFF. The DNA of the CDR3 is TGTGCCTATACAACTTTTCCCTCCAGAGGCACTGAAGCTTTCTTT.